This record covers a single TCR beta chain. These data come from a study of blood T cell repertoires in COVID-19. The overall study: COVID-19 samples, acute and convalescent, were from the United States, Italy and Spain. PBMCs, B-cell-depleted T cells, or T cells provided the cDNA or gDNA that made up the material.

Original processing notes: By means of reference gene primer amplification, nucleated cell counts were estimated. Method: immunoSEQ multiplex PCR; TCRdb's copy keeps in-frame clones and lacks some. The DNA was the basis for D and trimming; V, J and clone size are from that table. The profile shows about 150,000 clones, around 84% of them singletons. Germline CDR1 reads MNHEY; CDR2 reads SVGEGT. Trimming took 2 bases from V and 3 from J; bases not matched to a gene: 7. CDR3 length: 17 residues. The TCR was taken from a woman aged 45-59 years with acute or convalescent COVID-19. The rearrangement joins TRBV6-2 or TRBV6-3 to TRBJ2-1; 10 positions agree with TRBD2. Material for sequencing was peripheral blood. The CDR3 loop reads CASSYPLGLAIYNEQFF. The CDR3 DNA sequence: TGTGCCAGCAGTTACCCGCTGGGACTAGCGATCTACAATGAGCAGTTCTTC.